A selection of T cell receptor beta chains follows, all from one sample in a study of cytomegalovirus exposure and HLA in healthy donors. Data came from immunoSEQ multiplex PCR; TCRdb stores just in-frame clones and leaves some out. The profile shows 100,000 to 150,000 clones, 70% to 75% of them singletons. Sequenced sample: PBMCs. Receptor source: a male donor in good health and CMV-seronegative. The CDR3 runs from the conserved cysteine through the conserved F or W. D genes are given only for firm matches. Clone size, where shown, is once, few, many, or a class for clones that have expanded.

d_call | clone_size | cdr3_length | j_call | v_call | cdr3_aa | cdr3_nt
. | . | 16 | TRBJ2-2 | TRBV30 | CALDSLLETNTGELFF | TGTGCCCTGGATAGTTTGCTGGAGACGAACACCGGGGAGCTGTTTTTT
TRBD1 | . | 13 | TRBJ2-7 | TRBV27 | CASSLDRVHEQYF | TGTGCCAGCAGTTTAGACAGGGTGCACGAGCAGTACTTC
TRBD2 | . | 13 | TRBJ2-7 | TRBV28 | CAIKAGGPYEQYF | TGTGCCATCAAAGCGGGAGGGCCCTACGAGCAGTACTTC
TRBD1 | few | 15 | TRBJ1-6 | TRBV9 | CASSVGTGGSSPLHF | TGTGCCAGCAGCGTCGGGACAGGGGGAAGTTCACCCCTCCACTTT
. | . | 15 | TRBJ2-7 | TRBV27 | CASRAGLSGSYEQYF | TGTGCCAGCAGGGCCGGACTATCCGGCTCCTACGAGCAGTACTTC
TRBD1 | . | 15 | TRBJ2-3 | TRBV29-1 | CSVHRTGGGTDTQYF | TGCAGCGTCCACCGGACAGGGGGAGGCACAGATACGCAGTATTTT
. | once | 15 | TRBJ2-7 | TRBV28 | CASRPGTTGFYEQYF | TGTGCCAGCAGGCCCGGGACAACGGGGTTCTACGAGCAGTACTTC
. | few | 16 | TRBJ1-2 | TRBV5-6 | CASSPGTFPSGHGYTF | TGTGCCAGCAGCCCGGGGACATTCCCTTCTGGACACGGCTACACCTTC
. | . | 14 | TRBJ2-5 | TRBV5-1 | CASSIEGLQETQYF | TGCGCCAGCAGCATCGAAGGACTACAAGAGACCCAGTACTTC
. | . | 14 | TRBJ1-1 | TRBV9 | CASSEGQLNTEAFF | TGTGCCAGCAGCGAGGGACAATTGAACACTGAAGCTTTCTTT
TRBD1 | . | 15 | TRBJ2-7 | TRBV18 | CASSPDRGGRNEQYF | TGTGCCAGCTCACCGGACAGGGGTGGGAGGAACGAGCAGTACTTC
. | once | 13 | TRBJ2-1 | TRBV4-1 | CASSSWELNEQFF | TGCGCCAGCAGCTCCTGGGAGCTCAATGAGCAGTTCTTC
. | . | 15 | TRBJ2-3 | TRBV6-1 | CASSRGLQFTDTQYF | TGTGCCAGCAGTAGGGGACTTCAGTTCACAGATACGCAGTATTTT
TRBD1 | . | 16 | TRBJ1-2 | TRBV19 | CASSILTGTGHYGYTF | TGTGCCAGTAGTATTTTAACTGGGACAGGGCACTATGGCTACACCTTC
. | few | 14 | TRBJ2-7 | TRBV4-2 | CASSPGVPPYEQYF | TGTGCCAGCAGCCCAGGGGTTCCGCCCTACGAGCAGTACTTC
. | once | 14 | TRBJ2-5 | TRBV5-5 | CASSSSGRGETQYF | TGTGCCAGCAGTTCATCGGGCAGGGGAGAGACCCAGTACTTC
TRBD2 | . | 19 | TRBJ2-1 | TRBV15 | CATSRDRRTSGGPGNEQFF | TGTGCCACCAGCAGAGATAGAAGGACTAGCGGGGGGCCTGGGAATGAGCAGTTCTTC
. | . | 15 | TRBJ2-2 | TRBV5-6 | CASSTGTVDTGELFF | TGTGCCAGCAGCACGGGAACGGTCGACACCGGGGAGCTGTTTTTT
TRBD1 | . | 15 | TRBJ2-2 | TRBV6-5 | CASSYGQGDTGELFF | TGTGCCAGCAGTTACGGACAGGGAGACACCGGGGAGCTGTTTTTT
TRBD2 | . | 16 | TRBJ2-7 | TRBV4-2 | CASSQGNLAGGYEQYF | TGTGCCAGCAGCCAAGGTAATCTAGCGGGAGGATACGAGCAGTACTTC
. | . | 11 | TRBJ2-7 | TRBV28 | CASSSRLEQYF | TGTGCCAGCAGTTCCAGACTCGAGCAGTACTTC
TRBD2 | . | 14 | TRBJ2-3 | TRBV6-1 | CASSEAAGADTQYF | TGTGCCAGCAGTGAAGCAGCGGGAGCAGATACGCAGTATTTT
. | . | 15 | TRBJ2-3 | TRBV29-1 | CSVEFLGRRTDTQYF | TGCAGCGTTGAATTCTTGGGCCGCCGCACAGATACGCAGTATTTT
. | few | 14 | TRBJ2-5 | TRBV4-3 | CASSQHSFQETQYF | TGCGCCAGCAGCCAACACTCATTCCAAGAGACCCAGTACTTC
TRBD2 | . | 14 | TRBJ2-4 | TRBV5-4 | CASYTAGGPDIQYF | TGTGCCAGTTATACGGCGGGGGGTCCAGACATTCAGTACTTC
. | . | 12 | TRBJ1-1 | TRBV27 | CASSKTTGSAFF | TGTGCCAGCAGCAAAACGACAGGTTCAGCTTTCTTT
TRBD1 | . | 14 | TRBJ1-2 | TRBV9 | CASSGGTANYGYTF | TGTGCCAGCAGCGGCGGGACAGCGAACTATGGCTACACCTTC
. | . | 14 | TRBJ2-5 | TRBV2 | CASSTGGVLETQYF | TGTGCCAGCAGCACCGGAGGGGTATTAGAGACCCAGTACTTC